The 9 T cell receptor beta chains in this list originate from one sample, sequenced in a study of human T cells and chemical hapten exposure (dated by TCRdb to the early 2020s). Library generation was performed with RACE. Sequencing instrument: NextSeq 500. TCRdb applied fastp at Q25 and MiXCR to the public reads, then kept only in-frame beta chains. When rows share a CDR3 protein, they turn into one entry using the most common DNA and genes. In this sample the table shows roughly 250,000 distinct CDR3 sequences, about 9% of which occur a single time. The ten largest make up approximately 2.3% of the sample. Interpreted using the paper, the time point label stands for: pre-sensitization, week 0. The treatment or condition label here, explained by the study, means: therapeutic diphenylcyclopropenone sensitization with weekly scalp DPC. This sample comprised whole blood, obtained in connection with sensitization to the hapten diphenylcyclopropenone (DPC). Receptor source: a woman between 40 and 55 years old with alopecia areata. Some clones in this sample may be carry-over from other donors' samples.

This clonotype occurred many times. The CDR3 DNA follows: TGTGCCAGCAGTCCCCGACAGGGGGTCGGGCAGCCCCAGCATTTT. Residues: CASSPRQGVGQPQHF. The V and J genes are TRBV27 and TRBJ1-5; 9 bases fit TRBD1. The J segment lost 7 bases and the V segment lost 5 bases, leaving 9 bases of the junction unmatched. Germline CDR1 and CDR2: MNHEY and SMNVEV (reference sequence). This CDR3 spans 15 amino acids.

This clonotype was counted between two and nine times. The chain recombines TRBV29-1 with TRBJ1-1; D unresolved. Germline values: CDR1 SQVTM, CDR2 ANQGSEA. There are 17 residues in the CDR3. Trimming removed 6 bases from V and 4 bases from J, with 27 bases in between. CDR3 amino acids: CSVPKEWAVGRSTEAFF. CDR3 DNA: TGCAGCGTACCAAAGGAGTGGGCCGTAGGTCGGAGCACTGAAGCTTTCTTT. The entire variable domain, with the rest obtained from reference TRBV29-1 and TRBJ1-1, is as follows: SAVISQKPSRDICQRGTSLTIQCQVDSQVTMMFWYRQQPGQSLTLIATANQGSEATYESGFVIDKFPISRPNLTFSTLTVSNMSPEDSSIYLCSVPKEWAVGRSTEAFFGQGTRLTVV.

The V call is TRBV7-3, the J call TRBJ1-1; D gene unclear. V was shortened by 0 bases and J by 3 bases, with 8 bases between the two germline ends. Germline assignment: CDR1 SGHTA and CDR2 FQGTGA. CDR3 length: 14 amino acids. The CDR3 protein is CASSLTGGDTEAFF. CDR3 nucleotides: TGTGCCAGCAGCTTAACAGGTGGAGACACTGAAGCTTTCTTT.

This clonotype occurred many times. The chain has TRBV27 and TRBJ2-1, with D perhaps TRBD2 (5 bases). The CDR3 is 12 amino acids. V lost 5 bases and J lost 12, with 14 bases in between. Germline CDR1 MNHEY, CDR2 SMNVEV (reference sequence). The CDR3 spells CASSGRGLGQFF. In DNA form, the CDR3 reads TGTGCCAGCAGTGGAAGAGGGCTGGGGCAGTTCTTC.

The V call is TRBV7-2, the J call TRBJ2-2; D is unresolved. The germline CDR1 and CDR2 sequences are SGHTA and FQGNSA. V lost 4 bases to trimming and J lost 5 bases, with 11 bases between them. The CDR3 is 14 residues long. The CDR3 here is CASSSTPVTGELFF. CDR3 sequence (DNA): TGTGCCAGCAGCTCGACCCCCGTTACCGGGGAGCTGTTTTTT.

The genes are TRBV4-2 and TRBJ2-1, with 11 bases lining up with TRBD2. This CDR3 region has 17 residues. The germline CDR1 and CDR2 sequences are LGHNA and YNFKEQ. Trimming at V came to 1 base and at J to 5 bases, leaving 7 bases not matched to a gene. This CDR3 is CASSQVTSGSVNNEQFF. In DNA, the CDR3 is TGTGCCAGCAGCCAAGTAACTAGCGGGAGCGTTAACAATGAGCAGTTCTTC.

The chain is built from TRBV2 and TRBJ2-2; D is perhaps TRBD1 (5 bases). CDR1 is SNHLY, CDR2 FYNNEI, per germline. The V gene lost 3 bases and the J gene lost 1 base, with 9 bases spanning the gap. The CDR3 runs to 15 residues. CDR3 sequence (DNA): TGTGCCAGCAGTGAGTGGCAGGGGAACACCGGGGAGCTGTTTTTT. It codes for CASSEWQGNTGELFF.

This clonotype occurred a few times. V usage is TRBV2 and J usage is TRBJ1-4; 7 positions match TRBD1. The germline CDR1 and CDR2 sequences are SNHLY and FYNNEI. The length of the CDR3 is 12 residues. Trimming cost V 6 bases and J 7 bases; bases outside gene matches: 2. The CDR3 region has the DNA TGTGCCAGCAGGGGACAGAGTGAAAAACTGTTTTTT. Translated: CASRGQSEKLFF.

The J gene is TRBJ2-2, the V gene TRBV12-3 or TRBV12-4; maybe TRBD1 (5 bases). Trimming cost V 5 bases and J 7 bases, with 11 bases left between them. The CDR3 has 13 amino acids. Here the CDR3 DNA reads TGTGCCAGCAGTGGGGTCCAGGGCGGGGAGCTGTTTTTT. Its protein product is CASSGVQGGELFF.